The 8 T cell receptor beta chains presented below share a single source sample, sequenced in a study of T cell repertoires in cytomegalovirus infection (dated by TCRdb to the late 2010s). Sequencer: Illumina HiSeq 1500. The raw public data were reprocessed by TCRdb itself: fastp quality trimming at Q25, MiXCR clonotype calling, in-frame beta chains only. Each entry is one CDR3 protein sequence, shown with its most common DNA and genes. The sample contains about 450,000 distinct CDR3 sequences, 31% of them found a single time. Roughly 15% of the sample rests with the top ten. Sequenced: PBMCs. Every receptor here comes from a human donor in good health (CMV status not recorded). Some clones in this sample may be carry-over from other donors' samples.

This clonotype was picked up a small number of times. The gene calls are TRBV6-5 and TRBJ1-1; TRBD1 is a possible D gene (5 bases). There are 14 residues in the CDR3. Looked up from germline, CDR1 is MNHEY and CDR2 is SVGAGI. Trimming removed 3 bases from V and 2 bases from J, with 10 bases in between. CDR3: CASSYDGTNTEAFF. The CDR3 nucleotides read TGTGCCAGCAGTTATGACGGGACTAACACTGAAGCTTTCTTT.

This chain uses TRBV19 with TRBJ1-5; D is unclear. The CDR3 sequence is 15 residues long. CDR1 and CDR2 from the germline V gene are LNHDA and SQIVND (reference sequence). V lost 2 bases and J 0 bases, leaving 8 bases between the germline ends. The CDR3 DNA is TGTGCCAGTAGTATATCTGGGGTTAGCAATCAGCCCCAGCATTTT. Protein product: CASSISGVSNQPQHF.

The chain links TRBV18 to TRBJ2-1; tentatively, D is TRBD2 (5 bases). Between the trimmed V and J ends, which lost 0 bases and 8 bases, there was a span of 11 bases. CDR3 size: 14 residues. Germline CDR1 reads KGHSH; CDR2 reads LQKENI. The CDR3 sequence is CASSPPAGGDEQFF. CDR3 nucleotide sequence: TGTGCCAGCTCACCACCTGCGGGTGGTGATGAGCAGTTCTTC.

There are a few counts of this clonotype. CDR3 DNA sequence: TGTGCCAGCAGTTACTCGGGACTAGCGAGATCGGGTGAGACCCAGTACTTC. It is translated as CASSYSGLARSGETQYF. This chain connects TRBV6-6 to TRBJ2-5; 10 positions agree with TRBD2. Germline V gene data show CDR1 as MNHNY and CDR2 as SVGAGI (reference sequence). With V trimmed by 0 bases and J by 5 bases, 9 bases remained unmatched. The CDR3 is made up of 17 amino acids.

This chain uses TRBV6-6 with TRBJ2-7; possibly TRBD1 for D (5 bases). Germline lookup yields CDR1 MNHNY and CDR2 SVGAGI (reference sequence). V shed 5 bases and J shed 0 bases, with 11 bases lying between them. The CDR3 consists of 14 residues. The CDR3 is CASSPTVSSYEQYF. The CDR3 DNA reads TGTGCCAGCAGTCCGACAGTAAGCTCCTACGAGCAGTACTTC.

This clonotype has a handful of counts. The chain has TRBV5-8 and TRBJ2-4; a possible D gene is TRBD1 (5 bases). Germline CDR1 and CDR2: SGHTS and YDEGEE. The CDR3 extends over 16 amino acids. Trimming cost V 2 bases and J 0 bases, with 12 bases left between them. For the CDR3, the DNA is TGTGCCAGCAGCTTCCAGGGAACCCTAGCCAAAAACATTCAGTACTTC. Translated, it gives CASSFQGTLAKNIQYF.

This clonotype has more than one count but fewer than ten. This chain connects TRBV4-1 to TRBJ1-6; no clear D gene. Trimming shortened V by 4 bases and J by 0 bases, and 16 bases separated the two germline ends. From germline, CDR1 is MGHRA and CDR2 YSYEKL. The CDR3 covers 18 residues. CDR3 DNA: TGCGCCAGCAGCCCAGGCGACGGTTTGAGCTCCTATAATTCACCCCTCCACTTT. It translates to CASSPGDGLSSYNSPLHF.

The chain links TRBV7-8 to TRBJ1-1, with D maybe TRBD1 (6 bases). The CDR3 consists of 14 residues. The V gene lost 3 bases and the J gene lost 5 bases, with 13 bases spanning the gap. From germline, CDR1 is SGHVS and CDR2 FQNEAQ. The DNA of the CDR3 is TGTGCCAGCAGCTTCGCACAGGGTTGTACTGAAGCTTTCTTT. This encodes CASSFAQGCTEAFF.